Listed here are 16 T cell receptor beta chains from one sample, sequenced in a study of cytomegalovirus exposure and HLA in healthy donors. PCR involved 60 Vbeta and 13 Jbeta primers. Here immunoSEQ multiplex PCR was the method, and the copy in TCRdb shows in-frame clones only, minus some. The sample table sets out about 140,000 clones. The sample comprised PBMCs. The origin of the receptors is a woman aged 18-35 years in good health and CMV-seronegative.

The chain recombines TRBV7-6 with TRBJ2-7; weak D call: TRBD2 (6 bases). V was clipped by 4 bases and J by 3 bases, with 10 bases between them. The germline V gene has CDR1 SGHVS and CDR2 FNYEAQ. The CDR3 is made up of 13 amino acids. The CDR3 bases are TGTGCCAGCAGCTCGGGACTGAACTACGAGCAGTACTTC. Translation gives CASSSGLNYEQYF.

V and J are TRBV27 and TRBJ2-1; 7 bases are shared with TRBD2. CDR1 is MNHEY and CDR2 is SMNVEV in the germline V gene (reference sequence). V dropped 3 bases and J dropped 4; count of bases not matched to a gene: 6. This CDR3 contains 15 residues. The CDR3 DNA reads TGTGCCAGCAGTTTCTCGACTAGCCCTTACAATGAGCAGTTCTTC. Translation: CASSFSTSPYNEQFF.

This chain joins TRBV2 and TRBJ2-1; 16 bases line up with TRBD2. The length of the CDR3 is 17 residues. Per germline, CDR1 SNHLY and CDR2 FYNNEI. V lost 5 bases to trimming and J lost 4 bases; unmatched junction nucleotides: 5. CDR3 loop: CASSSGTSGRVYNEQFF. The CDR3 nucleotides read TGTGCCAGCAGTTCCGGGACTAGCGGGAGGGTGTACAATGAGCAGTTCTTC.

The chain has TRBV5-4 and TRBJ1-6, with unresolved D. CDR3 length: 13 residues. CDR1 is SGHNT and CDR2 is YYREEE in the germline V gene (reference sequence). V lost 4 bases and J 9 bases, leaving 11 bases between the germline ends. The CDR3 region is CASSRVEGSPLHF. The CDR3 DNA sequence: TGTGCCAGCAGCCGGGTAGAGGGTTCACCCCTCCACTTT.

CDR3 residues: CASSLAARAGRSDEQFF. The CDR3 nucleotides are TGTGCCAGCAGCTTAGCGGCCCGGGCGGGGCGGTCCGATGAGCAGTTCTTC. The chain joins TRBV7-2 to TRBJ2-1, with D possibly matching TRBD2 (6 bases). Germline loops: CDR1 SGHTA, CDR2 FQGNSA. CDR3 length equals 17 residues. V was pared by 0 bases and J by 8 bases, with 20 bases between. Looking up the rest from reference TRBV7-2 and TRBJ2-1 gives the full variable domain: GAGVSQSPSNKVTEKGKDVELRCDPISGHTALYWYRQSLGQGLEFLIYFQGNSAPDKSGLPSDRFSAERTGGSVSTLTIQRTQQEDSAVYLCASSLAARAGRSDEQFFGPGTRLTVL.

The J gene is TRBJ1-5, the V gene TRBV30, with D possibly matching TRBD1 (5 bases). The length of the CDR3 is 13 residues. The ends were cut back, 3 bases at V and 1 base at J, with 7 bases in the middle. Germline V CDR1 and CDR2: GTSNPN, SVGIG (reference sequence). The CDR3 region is CAWRTDSNQPQHF. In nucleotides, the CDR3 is TGTGCCTGGAGGACAGACAGCAATCAGCCCCAGCATTTT.

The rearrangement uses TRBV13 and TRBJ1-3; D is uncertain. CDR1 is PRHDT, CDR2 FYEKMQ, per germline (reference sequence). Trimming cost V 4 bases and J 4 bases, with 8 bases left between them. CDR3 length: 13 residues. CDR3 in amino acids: CASSSSGGNTIYF. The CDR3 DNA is TGTGCCAGCAGCTCCTCCGGGGGAAACACCATATATTTT.

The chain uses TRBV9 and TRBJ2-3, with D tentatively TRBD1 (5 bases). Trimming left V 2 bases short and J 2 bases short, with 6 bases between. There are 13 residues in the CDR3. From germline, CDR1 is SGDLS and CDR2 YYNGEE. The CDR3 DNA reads TGTGCCAGCAGCGTGGACAACACAGATACGCAGTATTTT. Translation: CASSVDNTDTQYF.

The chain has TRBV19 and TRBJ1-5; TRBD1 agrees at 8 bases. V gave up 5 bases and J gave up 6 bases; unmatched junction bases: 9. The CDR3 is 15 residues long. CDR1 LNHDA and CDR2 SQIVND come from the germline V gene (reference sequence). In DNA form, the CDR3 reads TGTGCCAGTAGTGCACAGGGGGGGGGTGGTCAGCCCCAGCATTTT. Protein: CASSAQGGGGQPQHF.

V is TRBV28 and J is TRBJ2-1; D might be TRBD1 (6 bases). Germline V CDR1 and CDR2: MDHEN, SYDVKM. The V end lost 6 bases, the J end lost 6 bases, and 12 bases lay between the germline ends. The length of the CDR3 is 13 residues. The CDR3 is CASRPHRVNEQFF. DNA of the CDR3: TGTGCCAGCAGGCCCCACAGGGTCAATGAGCAGTTCTTC.

The CDR3 spells CASSFGGGQETQYF. The CDR3 region has the DNA TGTGCCAGCAGCTTCGGGGGGGGCCAAGAGACCCAGTACTTC. The V gene is TRBV7-8, the J gene TRBJ2-5; 8 nucleotides agree with TRBD2. Germline V gene lookup returns CDR1 SGHVS and CDR2 FQNEAQ. Losses at the gene ends were 3 bases for V and 1 base for J; bases not matched to a gene: 1. The CDR3 spans 14 residues.

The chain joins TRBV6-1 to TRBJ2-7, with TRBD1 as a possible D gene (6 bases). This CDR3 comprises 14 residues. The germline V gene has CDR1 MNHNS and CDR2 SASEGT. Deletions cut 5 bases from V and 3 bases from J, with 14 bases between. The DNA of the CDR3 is TGTGCCAGCAGTAGGGGGAAGCTGGTCTACGAGCAGTACGTC. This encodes CASSRGKLVYEQYV.

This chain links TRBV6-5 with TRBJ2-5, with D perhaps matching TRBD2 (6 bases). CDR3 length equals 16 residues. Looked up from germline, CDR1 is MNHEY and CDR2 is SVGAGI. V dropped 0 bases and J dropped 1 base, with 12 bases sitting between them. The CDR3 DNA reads TGTGCCAGCAGTTACTCCTTCGGGACTGGCCAAGAGACCCAGTACTTC. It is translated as CASSYSFGTGQETQYF.

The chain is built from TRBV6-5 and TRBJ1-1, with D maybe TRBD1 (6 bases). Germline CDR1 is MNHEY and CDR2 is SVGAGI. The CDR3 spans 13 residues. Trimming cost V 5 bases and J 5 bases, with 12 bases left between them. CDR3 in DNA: TGTGCCAGCAGTCACAGGGTGGAGACTGAAGCTTTCTTT. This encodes CASSHRVETEAFF.

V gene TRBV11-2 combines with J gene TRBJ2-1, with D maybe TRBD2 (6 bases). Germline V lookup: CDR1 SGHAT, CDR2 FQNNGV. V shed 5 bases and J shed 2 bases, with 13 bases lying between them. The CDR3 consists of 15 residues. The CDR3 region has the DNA TGTGCCAGCAGCCTGGGACTTAACGCCTACAATGAGCAGTTCTTC. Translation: CASSLGLNAYNEQFF.

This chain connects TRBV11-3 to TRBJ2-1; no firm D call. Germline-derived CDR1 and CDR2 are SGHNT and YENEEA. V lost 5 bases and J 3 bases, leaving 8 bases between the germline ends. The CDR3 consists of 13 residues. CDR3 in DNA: TGTGCCAGCAGCCCAGTAAACTACAATGAGCAGTTCTTC. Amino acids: CASSPVNYNEQFF.